This T cell receptor beta chain was identified in a study of CD8 T cells in ankylosing spondylitis. Overall study findings and caveats: Blood of patients with ankylosing spondylitis appeared to be characterized by a TCR beta motif of several highly homologous variants. Certain motif variants had earlier appeared in reactive arthritis synovial fluid and blood.

A remark on this clonotype: Antigen specificity is unknown.

Germline assignment: CDR1 SGHRS and CDR2 YFSETQ. The CDR3 totals 17 residues. V dropped 4 bases and J dropped 0 bases, with 16 bases sitting between them. MiXCR, run by TCRdb on the 5' RACE reads, gives a single entry per CDR3 protein. The data show 670,000 or so distinct CDR3 sequences, around 20% seen once. The chain uses TRBV5-1 and TRBJ2-2; no clear D. Sequencing input: blood, either unsorted or a sorted T cell fraction (not recorded which). This TCR derives from a male donor with ankylosing spondylitis. CDR3 in amino acids: CASSPNPPSANTGELFF. The DNA for the CDR3 is TGCGCCAGCAGCCCCAACCCCCCCAGCGCGAACACCGGGGAGCTGTTTTTT. The full variable domain, completed using reference TRBV5-1 and TRBJ2-2, is KAGVTQTPRYLIKTRGQQVTLSCSPISGHRSVSWYQQTPGQGLQFLFEYFSETQRNKGNFPGRFSGRQFSNSRSEMNVSTLELGDSALYLCASSPNPPSANTGELFFGEGSRLTVL.